These 28 T cell receptor beta chains share one sample of origin, sequenced in a study of cytotoxic CD8 clonotypes in ibrutinib-treated CLL. Generated by immunoSEQ multiplex PCR, the TCRdb table keeps only in-frame clones and is missing some. The sample comprises roughly 200,000 clones, roughly 65% of which are singletons, and 5.9% rests with the top ten. Sequencing was performed on PBMCs, taken after 12 months of ibrutinib treatment. All receptors come from a human donor with chronic lymphocytic leukemia.

This rearrangement joins TRBV11-2 to TRBJ1-2, with TRBD1 matching 9 bases. V was clipped by 5 bases and J by 8 bases; unmatched bases: 9. The CDR3 runs to 14 residues. Looked up from germline, CDR1 is SGHAT and CDR2 is FQNNGV. CDR3 in amino acids: CASSRDRVPEGYTF. The DNA of the CDR3 is TGTGCCAGCAGCCGGGACAGGGTCCCAGAGGGCTACACCTTC.

To note about this clone: This CDR3 is also generated by other DNA sequences in the sample. The chain couples TRBV7-3 to TRBJ2-2; D may be TRBD1 (5 bases). The CDR3 extends over 14 amino acids. CDR1 and CDR2 from the germline V gene are SGHTA and FQGTGA. Trimming pared 2 bases from V and 5 bases from J, leaving 9 bases between. The chain's CDR3 is CASSLSGITGELFF. DNA for the CDR3: TGTGCCAGCAGCTTATCAGGGATTACCGGGGAGCTGTTTTTT. The whole variable domain, remainder taken from reference TRBV7-3 and TRBJ2-2, is GAGVSQTPSNKVTEKGKYVELRCDPISGHTALYWYRQSLGQGPEFLIYFQGTGAADDSGLPNDRFFAVRPEGSVSTLKIQRTERGDSAVYLCASSLSGITGELFFGEGSRLTVL.

V usage is TRBV19 and J usage is TRBJ1-1; tentative D call: TRBD1 (5 bases). The CDR3 length is 17 residues. Germline-derived CDR1 and CDR2 are LNHDA and SQIVND (reference sequence). The CDR3 spells CTTGGGLGPPTDTEAFF. The CDR3 coding sequence is TGTACCACTGGCGGGGGTCTCGGTCCCCCAACGGACACTGAAGCTTTCTTT.

This rearrangement joins TRBV7-2 to TRBJ1-6; TRBD1 is a possible D gene (6 bases). The CDR3 consists of 14 residues. With 4 bases removed from V and 8 bases from J, the gap between germline ends came to 12 bases. In germline, CDR1 is SGHTA, CDR2 FQGNSA. CDR3 loop: CASSWRSGDSPLHF. The CDR3 region has the DNA TGTGCCAGCAGCTGGCGATCAGGGGATTCACCCCTCCACTTT.

This chain uses TRBV6-5 with TRBJ2-4; tentatively, D is TRBD1 (8 bases). V lost 5 bases and J 2 bases, leaving 13 bases between the germline ends. The CDR3 is 15 residues long. In germline, CDR1 is MNHEY, CDR2 SVGAGI. The CDR3 spells CASSNRGGTKNIQYF. CDR3 DNA sequence: TGTGCCAGCAGTAACAGGGGGGGTACCAAAAACATTCAGTACTTC.

The chain joins TRBV7-3 to TRBJ1-6; no firm D call. Trimming removed 1 base from V and 6 bases from J, with 4 bases in between. Per germline, CDR1 SGHTA and CDR2 FQGTGA. The length of the CDR3 is 13 residues. The CDR3 is CASSLMPNSPLHF. The CDR3, as DNA: TGTGCCAGCAGCTTAATGCCTAATTCACCCCTCCACTTT.

V and J are TRBV7-9 and TRBJ2-2; the D is unclear. The CDR3 is 16 amino acids. V was clipped by 2 bases and J by 1 base, with 11 bases between them. The germline gives CDR1 SEHNR, CDR2 FQNEAQ (reference sequence). The CDR3 loop reads CASSLLAARNTGELFF. CDR3 DNA sequence: TGTGCCAGCAGCTTATTGGCAGCCCGGAACACCGGGGAGCTGTTTTTT.

This chain connects TRBV6-5 to TRBJ1-6; 8 positions agree with TRBD1. Germline V lookup: CDR1 MNHEY, CDR2 SVGAGI. There are 15 residues in the CDR3. The junction had 6 bases not matched to a gene; V was cut back by 5 bases and J by 6 bases. CDR3 protein: CASSVQGARNSPLHF. The CDR3 DNA reads as TGTGCCAGCAGTGTTCAGGGGGCCCGTAATTCACCCCTCCACTTT.

The V and J genes are TRBV6-5 and TRBJ1-2, with unresolved D. Trimming shortened V by 0 bases and J by 7 bases, and 9 bases separated the two germline ends. Germline assignment: CDR1 MNHEY and CDR2 SVGAGI. This CDR3 spans 13 amino acids. The CDR3 spells CASSYSGISGYTF. The CDR3 DNA sequence: TGTGCCAGCAGTTACTCGGGTATCAGTGGCTACACCTTC.

This clone was counted only a few times. The rearrangement uses TRBV30 and TRBJ1-2, with TRBD1 as a possible D gene (6 bases). Germline V lookup: CDR1 GTSNPN, CDR2 SVGIG (reference sequence). With 4 bases removed from V and 10 bases from J, the gap between germline ends came to 22 bases. This CDR3 is built from 14 residues. CDR3 loop: CAWKRRDIFLLYTF. The CDR3 DNA reads as TGTGCCTGGAAGCGCCGGGACATATTTTTGCTCTACACCTTC.

The chain couples TRBV15 to TRBJ2-5; 16 positions agree with TRBD2. The V and J ends lost 0 bases and 7 bases, in that order; junction bases with no gene match: 11. The CDR3 runs 19 residues. Germline-derived CDR1 and CDR2 are LNHNV and YYDKDF (reference sequence). The CDR3 is CATSRDSGTSGRAGVTQYF. The DNA for the CDR3 is TGTGCCACCAGCAGAGATTCCGGGACTAGCGGGAGGGCCGGCGTGACCCAGTACTTC.

J is TRBJ1-5 and V is TRBV6-1; 11 bases are shared with TRBD1. With 6 bases clipped from V and 6 bases from J, the junction kept 7 bases outside the gene matches. The CDR3 is 15 amino acids. The germline V gene encodes CDR1 MNHNS and CDR2 SASEGT. CDR3 residues: CASSRTGGAIQPQHF. DNA for the CDR3: TGTGCCAGCAGCCGGACAGGGGGCGCGATTCAGCCCCAGCATTTT.

The CDR3 DNA reads as TGTGCCAGCAGCAACCAGGGGGTCGGAACCGGGGAGCTGTTTTTT. Its protein is CASSNQGVGTGELFF. The rearrangement joins TRBV7-2 to TRBJ2-2, with TRBD1 identical over 7 bases. Trimming at V came to 5 bases and at J to 5 bases, leaving 8 bases not matched to a gene. The CDR3 has 15 residues. Germline CDR1 SGHTA, CDR2 FQGNSA.

This CDR3 is CASSSSGYEQYF. For the CDR3, the DNA is TGTGCCAGCTCATCGAGCGGCTACGAGCAGTACTTC. V and J are TRBV18 and TRBJ2-7, with a tentative D call TRBD2 (5 bases). The CDR3 runs to 12 residues. Germline V gives CDR1 KGHSH, CDR2 LQKENI. V gave up 5 bases and J gave up 3 bases, with 8 bases separating them.

CDR3 sequence reads: CAWSVTKRTGEKLFF. The CDR3 coding sequence is TGTGCCTGGAGTGTGACGAAAAGAACTGGGGAAAAACTGTTTTTT. The V call is TRBV30, the J call TRBJ1-4; D remains unclear. The CDR3 has 15 residues. Trimming pared 0 bases from V and 8 bases from J, leaving 16 bases between. Germline CDR1 reads GTSNPN; CDR2 reads SVGIG (reference sequence).

This clone has just one count. The chain joins TRBV29-1 to TRBJ1-4; 7 nucleotides match TRBD1. This CDR3 has 14 residues. Germline loops: CDR1 SQVTM, CDR2 ANQGSEA. The V segment lost 7 bases and the J segment 8 bases; nucleotides outside the gene matches: 13. CDR3 in DNA: TGCAGCGCCAGTCCCACGACAGGGTACGAAAAACTGTTTTTT. Protein: CSASPTTGYEKLFF.

This sequence joins TRBV2 and TRBJ2-7, with D uncertain. The V gene lost 4 bases and the J gene lost 0 bases, with 13 bases spanning the gap. The CDR3 runs to 15 residues. CDR1 is SNHLY, CDR2 FYNNEI, per germline. In nucleotides, the CDR3 is TGTGCCAGCAGTGGCGAGGCAGTTAGCTCCTACGAGCAGTACTTC. This codes for CASSGEAVSSYEQYF. The full variable domain, its missing parts supplied by reference TRBV2 and TRBJ2-7, is EPEVTQTPSHQVTQMGQEVILRCVPISNHLYFYWYRQILGQKVEFLVSFYNNEISEKSEIFDDQFSVERPDGSNFTLKIRSTKLEDSAMYFCASSGEAVSSYEQYFGPGTRLTVT.

The chain employs TRBV6-5 and TRBJ1-5, with D possibly matching TRBD1 (5 bases). Trimming took 9 bases from V and 0 from J, leaving 12 bases between them. Germline CDR1 and CDR2: MNHEY and SVGAGI. The CDR3 has 14 residues. The CDR3 DNA reads as TGTGCCAGTGGACGTACAGGTAGCAATCAGCCCCAGCATTTT. Its protein product is CASGRTGSNQPQHF.

CDR3 region: CASSLGRGSGGYTF. The CDR3 DNA reads TGTGCCAGCAGCTTAGGCAGGGGTAGTGGTGGCTACACCTTC. The V call is TRBV7-9, the J call TRBJ1-2; a weak D match, TRBD1 (6 bases). Germline V lookup: CDR1 SEHNR, CDR2 FQNEAQ (reference sequence). V lost 1 base to trimming and J lost 7 bases, with 13 bases between them. The CDR3 is 14 residues long.

The chain links TRBV5-1 to TRBJ1-3; D not resolved. Germline V lookup: CDR1 SGHRS, CDR2 YFSETQ. Between the trimmed V and J ends, which lost 2 bases and 11 bases, there was a span of 14 bases. CDR3 size: 13 residues. The CDR3 spells CASSLGPTRAIYF. For the CDR3, the DNA is TGCGCCAGCAGCTTAGGTCCCACCCGAGCCATATATTTT.

The CDR3 DNA is TGTGCCAGCAGCGTAGTGGCAGGGAGTTTAGTCAATGAGCAGTTCTTC. Translation gives CASSVVAGSLVNEQFF. The chain uses TRBV9 and TRBJ2-1; the D call may be TRBD1 or TRBD2 (5 bases each). The CDR3 is made up of 16 amino acids. Germline V gives CDR1 SGDLS, CDR2 YYNGEE. V lost 0 bases to trimming and J lost 6 bases, with 16 bases between them.

This clone was counted a few times. The chain combines TRBV30 with TRBJ1-3, with D unresolved. CDR1 GTSNPN and CDR2 SVGIG come from the germline V gene (reference sequence). Trimming pared 0 bases from V and 4 bases from J, leaving 10 bases between. The CDR3 contains 14 residues. The CDR3 DNA follows: TGTGCCTGGAGTGTTATTCTGCCGGGAAACACCATATATTTT. Amino acids: CAWSVILPGNTIYF.

Only one count was recorded for this clone. The chain uses TRBV7-6 and TRBJ1-2, with D possibly matching TRBD1 (5 bases). V lost 5 bases and J 4 bases, leaving 14 bases between the germline ends. There are 14 residues in the CDR3. Looked up from germline, CDR1 is SGHVS and CDR2 is FNYEAQ. This chain's CDR3 is CASSRGPIFYGYTF. The CDR3, as DNA: TGTGCCAGCAGCCGGGGACCGATATTCTATGGCTACACCTTC.

The chain couples TRBV9 to TRBJ2-3; perhaps TRBD2 as D (6 bases). CDR3 size: 15 residues. V lost 1 base and J 0 bases, leaving 9 bases between the germline ends. Germline V gene sequence: CDR1 SGDLS, CDR2 YYNGEE. The CDR3 is CASSVMEGSTDTQYF. The CDR3 DNA follows: TGTGCCAGCAGCGTAATGGAGGGGAGCACAGATACGCAGTATTTT.

The chain has TRBV27 and TRBJ2-5; 9 positions agree with TRBD1. Germline loops: CDR1 MNHEY, CDR2 SMNVEV (reference sequence). The V gene end was trimmed by 5 bases and the J gene end by 5 bases; junction bases not matched to a gene: 6. This CDR3 region has 14 residues. CDR3 amino acids: CASSPGQGRETQYF. The DNA of the CDR3 is TGTGCCAGCAGTCCGGGACAGGGAAGGGAGACCCAGTACTTC.

V usage is TRBV5-1 and J usage is TRBJ2-7, with 8 bases fitting TRBD2. CDR3 length equals 16 residues. The J segment lost 2 bases and the V segment lost 4 bases, leaving 11 bases of the junction unmatched. Germline-derived CDR1 and CDR2 are SGHRS and YFSETQ. CDR3 in amino acids: CASSLAGGSKAYEQYF. CDR3 bases: TGCGCCAGCAGCCTGGCGGGGGGCTCTAAAGCCTACGAGCAGTACTTC.

The genes are TRBV5-1 and TRBJ1-5; D gene ambiguous. Germline V gene data show CDR1 as SGHRS and CDR2 as YFSETQ. The CDR3 extends over 15 amino acids. Trimming took 4 bases from V and 0 from J, leaving 11 bases between them. CDR3 sequence reads: CASSPDPYSNQPQHF. Here the CDR3 DNA reads TGCGCCAGCAGCCCCGATCCGTATAGCAATCAGCCCCAGCATTTT.

This chain links TRBV9 with TRBJ1-1; 10 positions match TRBD1. This CDR3 contains 16 residues. Germline V gene lookup returns CDR1 SGDLS and CDR2 YYNGEE. V was pared by 4 bases and J by 4 bases, with 10 bases of the junction left unmatched. For the CDR3, the DNA is TGTGCCAGCAGCACCATCGACAGGGGGCTTGGCACTGAAGCTTTCTTT. Its translation: CASSTIDRGLGTEAFF.